The 21 T cell receptor beta chains presented below share a single source sample, sequenced in a study of cytomegalovirus exposure and HLA in healthy donors. Both 60 Vbeta primers and 13 Jbeta primers went into the PCR. TCRdb's copy holds only in-frame clones and misses some; the assay was immunoSEQ multiplex PCR. The table shows 110,000 or so clones, with 6.5% to 9.5% occurring only once. The material sequenced was PBMCs. The receptor set was obtained from a woman aged 40 to 49 in good health and CMV-seropositive.

This clone came up a few times. The DNA for the CDR3 is TGTGCTAGTGGTTCCCCGACAGGGTCACTCGAAGAGACCCAGTACTTC. This codes for CASGSPTGSLEETQYF. The chain has TRBV12-5 and TRBJ2-5; 7 bases fit TRBD1. Germline CDR1 LGHNT, CDR2 FRNRAP. V lost 4 bases to trimming and J lost 3 bases; unmatched junction nucleotides: 11. This CDR3 contains 16 residues.

V is TRBV12-5 and J is TRBJ2-7; D call uncertain. Deletions cut 1 base from V and 3 bases from J, with 10 bases between. The V gene's germline CDR1 is LGHNT and CDR2 FRNRAP. The CDR3 contains 14 residues. The CDR3 loop reads CASGLGARNYEQYF. In nucleotides, the CDR3 is TGTGCTAGTGGTTTGGGGGCCAGGAACTACGAGCAGTACTTC. The complete variable domain, with remaining parts taken from reference TRBV12-5 and TRBJ2-7, reads DARVTQTPRHKVTEMGQEVTMRCQPILGHNTVFWYRQTMMQGLELLAYFRNRAPLDDSGMPKDRFSAEMPDATLATLKIQPSEPRDSAVYFCASGLGARNYEQYFGPGTRLTVT.

This clone was observed a few times. The chain couples TRBV19 to TRBJ1-2, with 7 nucleotides matching TRBD1. J gave up 1 base and V 5 bases, and 1 base lay outside the gene matches. Germline V gene sequence: CDR1 LNHDA, CDR2 SQIVND (reference sequence). This CDR3 contains 13 residues. The CDR3 spells CASSGTVNYGYTF. DNA for the CDR3: TGTGCCAGTAGTGGGACAGTTAACTATGGCTACACCTTC.

In its sample, this clone was seen many times. Since no conserved phenylalanine or tryptophan closes the CDR3, a read error is the likely cause. The DNA is left out, because the CDR3 cannot be placed on it with certainty; the CDR3 is given as TCRdb lists it. Other DNA sequences in the sample encode the same CDR3. This chain connects TRBV29-1 to TRBJ2-3; the D call TRBD1 from the table was never checked on the DNA. The CDR3 totals 16 residues, both ends included. The germline V gene has CDR1 SQVTM and CDR2 ANQGSEA. Here the CDR3 reads CSVVKGDRGLSDTKYL.

J is TRBJ2-1 and V is TRBV30; weak D call: TRBD2 (6 bases). The CDR3 loop spans 15 amino acids. Trimming pared 4 bases from V and 2 bases from J, leaving 15 bases between. CDR1 and CDR2 (germline): GTSNPN, SVGIG (reference sequence). This CDR3 reads CAWKRGLSTYNEQFF. The CDR3 DNA sequence: TGTGCCTGGAAACGGGGACTTTCAACCTACAATGAGCAGTTCTTC.

The chain combines TRBV5-8 with TRBJ2-7, with D perhaps TRBD1 (5 bases). Trimming took 1 base from V and 3 from J, leaving 14 bases between them. The CDR3 totals 15 residues. Germline-derived CDR1 and CDR2 are SGHTS and YDEGEE. CDR3 sequence reads: CASSLSGLPDYEQYF. DNA of the CDR3: TGTGCCAGCAGCTTGTCAGGGCTACCCGACTACGAGCAGTACTTC.

V and J are TRBV20-1 and TRBJ1-2, with D unclear. Germline-derived CDR1 and CDR2 are DFQATT and SNEGSKA (reference sequence). The CDR3 extends over 11 amino acids. In nucleotides, the CDR3 is TGCAGCTGGGTGGGCGGGGATGGCTACACCTTC. Protein product: CSWVGGDGYTF.

The gene calls are TRBV27 and TRBJ2-7; weak D call: TRBD2 (7 bases). Germline CDR1 is MNHEY and CDR2 is SMNVEV (reference sequence). The germline V and J ends were trimmed by 2 bases and 2 bases, with 19 bases remaining between them. CDR3 length: 17 residues. CDR3 protein: CASSLPTQGTTTYEQYF. CDR3 nucleotides: TGTGCCAGCAGTTTACCTACTCAGGGGACTACTACCTACGAGCAGTACTTC.

This clone has more than one count but fewer than ten. This chain joins TRBV21-1 and TRBJ2-6; no check of the table's D call, TRBD1, against the DNA was made. TRBV21-1 is a pseudogene segment. CDR3 length: 17 residues. CDR3 in DNA: TGTGCCAGCAGGGACAGCTCTACTCCTTCTGGGGCCAACGTCCTGACTTTC. It codes for CASRDSSTPSGANVLTF.

The gene calls are TRBV9 and TRBJ1-1; the D gene is possibly TRBD1 (6 bases). Per the germline V gene, CDR1 is SGDLS and CDR2 is YYNGEE. V dropped 0 bases and J dropped 2 bases, with 8 bases sitting between them. The CDR3 length is 14 residues. CDR3 protein: CASSVGGHNTEAFF. The CDR3 DNA reads TGTGCCAGCAGCGTAGGGGGGCACAACACTGAAGCTTTCTTT. Using reference TRBV9 and TRBJ1-1 for the parts outside the CDR3, the full variable domain is DSGVTQTPKHLITATGQRVTLRCSPRSGDLSVYWYQQSLDQGLQFLIQYYNGEERAKGNILERFSAQQFPDLHSELNLSSLELGDSALYFCASSVGGHNTEAFFGQGTRLTVV.

This clone was seen a handful of times. V is TRBV10-2 and J is TRBJ2-1, with a weak D call TRBD2 (6 bases). Trimming removed 6 bases at V and 7 bases at J, with 16 bases between. This CDR3 comprises 14 residues. CDR1 and CDR2 from the germline V gene are WSHSY and SAAADI. The CDR3 here is CASRGSRGGNEQFF. CDR3 DNA: TGCGCCAGCAGAGGGTCGCGGGGTGGTAATGAGCAGTTCTTC.

This clone was seen a few times. CDR3 in amino acids: CASSLVPNNEKLFF. Written as DNA, the CDR3 is TGTGCCAGCAGCTTAGTGCCTAATAATGAAAAACTGTTTTTT. V usage is TRBV11-2 and J usage is TRBJ1-4; unclear D gene. Germline loops: CDR1 SGHAT, CDR2 FQNNGV. Trimming removed 1 base at V and 4 bases at J, with 7 bases between. The CDR3 has 14 residues.

The V and J genes are TRBV10-2 and TRBJ1-5, with D unresolved. CDR1 WSHSY and CDR2 SAAADI come from the germline V gene. V shed 2 bases and J shed 1 base, with 6 bases lying between them. This CDR3 region has 14 residues. For the CDR3, the DNA is TGCGCCAGCAGTGAGACGGGGAGCAATCAGCCCCAGCATTTT. Translation gives CASSETGSNQPQHF.

This clone has a handful of counts. This chain connects TRBV9 to TRBJ1-5; possibly TRBD1 for D (6 bases). CDR1 and CDR2 (germline): SGDLS, YYNGEE. This CDR3 contains 14 residues. Trimming removed 3 bases from V and 3 bases from J, with 10 bases in between. The CDR3 is CASSATGINQPQHF. CDR3 in DNA: TGTGCCAGCAGCGCCACAGGGATCAATCAGCCCCAGCATTTT.

Many counts were recorded for this clone. The chain recombines TRBV5-4 with TRBJ2-5; D not resolved. The V gene lost 4 bases and the J gene lost 1 base, with 14 bases spanning the gap. The CDR3 runs to 15 residues. Germline CDR1 SGHNT, CDR2 YYREEE (reference sequence). This CDR3 is CASSPTRGPQETQYF. The CDR3, as DNA: TGTGCCAGCAGCCCCACCCGTGGGCCCCAAGAGACCCAGTACTTC.

This clone has only a few counts. V gene TRBV6-5 combines with J gene TRBJ1-5; a weak D match, TRBD1 (5 bases). The CDR3 is made up of 14 amino acids. Germline CDR1 MNHEY, CDR2 SVGAGI. V gave up 2 bases and J gave up 6 bases, with 11 bases separating them. In nucleotides, the CDR3 is TGTGCCAGCAGTTACGGGCCGGGGGGTCAGCCCCAGCATTTT. Residues: CASSYGPGGQPQHF.

The genes are TRBV6-5 and TRBJ1-2; TRBD1 is a possible D gene (5 bases). The germline V gene has CDR1 MNHEY and CDR2 SVGAGI. Trimming took 3 bases from V and 5 from J, leaving 16 bases between them. The CDR3 totals 15 residues. The CDR3 region is CASSYTDTTEYGYTF. The CDR3 DNA reads TGTGCCAGCAGTTATACGGACACGACTGAGTATGGCTACACCTTC.

The chain combines TRBV27 with TRBJ1-1, with TRBD1 as a possible D gene (6 bases). The CDR3 spans 12 residues. The V end was cut by 5 bases, the J end by 5 bases, with 9 bases between. The germline CDR1 and CDR2 sequences are MNHEY and SMNVEV (reference sequence). The CDR3 sequence is CASSRRGTEAFF. CDR3 bases: TGTGCCAGCAGTCGCAGGGGAACTGAAGCTTTCTTT.

This clone was observed a handful of times. The chain employs TRBV27 and TRBJ2-7, with TRBD1 matching 8 bases. Germline V CDR1 and CDR2: MNHEY, SMNVEV (reference sequence). After removal of 8 bases from V and 2 bases from J, the junction contained 8 bases not matched to a gene. The CDR3 runs to 14 residues. CDR3 amino acids: CASFSGDRPYEQYF. In DNA, the CDR3 is TGTGCCAGCTTTTCGGGGGACAGGCCCTACGAGCAGTACTTC.

The genes are TRBV18 and TRBJ1-1, with 8 positions matching TRBD1. With 5 bases clipped from V and 1 base from J, the junction kept 3 bases outside the gene matches. The V gene's germline CDR1 is KGHSH and CDR2 LQKENI. The CDR3 has 14 amino acids. CDR3 coding DNA: TGTGCCAGCTCAATGGGACAGGCGAACACTGAAGCTTTCTTT. It translates to CASSMGQANTEAFF.

The J gene is TRBJ2-5, the V gene TRBV5-1; TRBD2 is a possible D gene (7 bases). Germline V gives CDR1 SGHRS, CDR2 YFSETQ. V was cut by 4 bases and J by 5 bases, with 21 bases left in between. CDR3 length equals 16 residues. The CDR3 loop is CASSQAVGGGSETQYF. DNA for the CDR3: TGCGCCAGCAGCCAGGCCGTTGGCGGGGGCTCGGAGACCCAGTACTTC.